Given below is one TCR beta chain in context. Its antigen specificity is not known. It has no much larger one-base neighbor in the sample; base qualities were not kept. Patients chosen for sequencing had shown expansion of CD8+CD57+ cells by flow cytometry. Severe acquired aplastic anemia was diagnosed in all patients according to International Study of Aplastic Anemia and Agranulocytosis and Camitta criteria. No patient had received any therapy when blood was sampled. The study deep-sequenced TCR repertoires of sorted CD4+ and CD8+ blood T cells from severe aplastic anemia patients and healthy subjects. Patients were enrolled under clinicaltrials.gov protocols 00001620, 01623167, 00001397, 00071045, 00081523 and 00961064 in the USA. Ficoll-Paque density gradient centrifugation was used to isolate peripheral blood mononuclear cells. CD4+ and CD8+ T cells were sorted by FACS or magnetic beads before DNA extraction.

This record belongs to a study of CD8+CD57+ T cells in acquired aplastic anemia (dated by TCRdb to the late 2010s). Notes on the research overall: Extracted DNA from sorted CD4+ and CD8+ cells averaged about 2.9 ug, ranging from roughly 0.19 to 27.4 ug. CD8+CD57+ expansion was defined as a frequency above the mean frequency observed in healthy subjects. Broader findings and caveats from the paper: No significant difference in CD8+ Simpson's diversity was found between patients and healthy controls (P=0.060). Around 30 CD8+ CDR3 sequences were shared between patients and controls but appeared highly expressed in patients and within their immunodominant clones.

From cysteine to phenylalanine, the CDR3 is 16 amino acids long. The DNA shown is the 48-base CDR3, in frame from base 1. Via the germline V gene, CDR1 is ENHRY and CDR2 SYGVKD. V drops 0 bases and J drops 6 bases, leaving 18 bases in between. Genomic DNA served as template for TCR beta VDJ combination and CDR3 sequence profiling. TCR repertoire sequencing was run on an Illumina HiSeq 2000. On the study's bioinformatics: TRBV/TRBJ rearrangement plots, CDR3 size and DJ length profiles, and Simpson's diversity index were used to assess repertoires. The most abundant DNA sequence in the deep sequencing data was taken as the immunodominant clone. CDR3 amino acid sequences were checked for sharing between subjects and were compared against published repertoires and the VDJdb database. The public reads were run again by TCRdb, first through fastp at Q25 and then through MiXCR, and only productive beta chains were kept. Under each unique CDR3 protein, matching rows form one entry showing the most common genes and DNA. The V and J calls, along with clone size, are taken from TCRdb and not from the paper's own processing. The sample profile shows 300,000 or so distinct CDR3 sequences; about 50% of them were found once. The ten largest account for around 1.3% of the sample.

The TCR was taken from a human donor with aplastic anemia. Sequenced input: sorted CD4+, CD8+, or CD8+CD57+ T cells (not recorded which) from PBMCs. The V and J segments used are TRBV10-3 and TRBJ2-7, with the identity of the D gene unclear. The CDR3 corresponds to CAISESIGPFPSEQYF. The nucleotides are TGTGCCATCAGTGAGTCGATAGGGCCTTTCCCTTCCGAGCAGTACTTC.